This TCR beta chain was observed in a study of blood T cell repertoires in COVID-19. The CDR3 length is 13 residues. Germline V gene data show CDR1 as MDHEN and CDR2 as SYDVKM. The V gene lost 5 bases and the J gene lost 5 bases, with 12 bases spanning the gap. This table comes from immunoSEQ multiplex PCR, and its TCRdb copy is limited to in-frame clones, with some not included. The top ten clones hold roughly 2.4% of a sample with under 75,000 clones, around nine tenths of them seen once. The source of this sequence is a human donor in a cohort sampled during active COVID-19. Sample: peripheral blood. The chain joins TRBV28 to TRBJ1-1, with D uncertain. CDR3 loop: CASSPRRRTEAFF. For the CDR3, the DNA is TGTGCCAGCAGTCCCAGGCGTCGGACTGAAGCTTTCTTT. Full variable domain (missing parts from reference TRBV28 and TRBJ1-1): DVKVTQSSRYLVKRTGEKVFLECVQDMDHENMFWYRQDPGLGLRLIYFSYDVKMKEKGDIPEGYSVSREKKERFSLILESASTNQTSMYLCASSPRRRTEAFFGQGTRLTVV.